One sample yielded the 17 T cell receptor beta chains listed below, sequenced in a study of CD8+CD57+ T cells in acquired aplastic anemia. TCR beta VDJ combinations and CDR3 sequences were profiled from genomic DNA. TCRdb independently ran MiXCR on the reads; one entry per CDR3 protein. Of tens of thousands of distinct CDR3 sequences in the sample, approximately 46% were seen once. The specimen sequenced was sorted CD4+, CD8+, or CD8+CD57+ T cells (not recorded which) from PBMCs. The receptors originated from a human donor in good health, serving as a control.

This chain joins TRBV7-2 and TRBJ2-7, with D tentatively TRBD2 (5 bases). The V end lost 1 base, the J end lost 7 bases, and 11 bases lay between the germline ends. The germline V gene has CDR1 SGHTA and CDR2 FQGNSA. The CDR3 is 13 residues long. The CDR3 DNA reads as TGTGCCAGCAGCTTAGGTAGAGGGCGTGAGCAGTACTTC. Its protein product is CASSLGRGREQYF.

This chain uses TRBV19 with TRBJ1-2, with a weak D call TRBD1 (5 bases). From germline, CDR1 is LNHDA and CDR2 SQIVND (reference sequence). The CDR3 totals 13 residues. V was pared by 3 bases and J by 4 bases, with 9 bases between. CDR3 nucleotides: TGTGCCAGTAGTATCCGAGACAGCTATGGCTACACCTTC. It specifies CASSIRDSYGYTF.

The chain combines TRBV25-1 with TRBJ2-3; tentative D call: TRBD1 (6 bases). CDR3 length: 17 amino acids. Germline loops: CDR1 MGHDK, CDR2 SYGVNS. The V and J ends lost 6 bases and 0 bases respectively, with 19 bases between them. CDR3 sequence (DNA): TGTGCCAGCAGCCCCGGACAGTCATACTCTAGCACAGATACGCAGTATTTT. This sequence encodes CASSPGQSYSSTDTQYF.

V gene TRBV11-2 combines with J gene TRBJ1-1; no firm D call. CDR3 length equals 13 residues. V was clipped by 1 base and J by 7 bases, with 10 bases between them. Germline values: CDR1 SGHAT, CDR2 FQNNGV. In DNA form, the CDR3 reads TGTGCCAGCAGCTTAGTACGCCAGATTGAAGCTTTCTTT. Translation: CASSLVRQIEAFF.

This clonotype was seen at least ten times. The chain recombines TRBV20-1 with TRBJ2-1; TRBD2 is a possible D gene (5 bases). The V end lost 1 base, the J end lost 0 bases, and 10 bases lay between the germline ends. Germline loops: CDR1 DFQATT, CDR2 SNEGSKA (reference sequence). The CDR3 is 15 amino acids. Here the CDR3 DNA reads TGCAGTGCTAGAGCGTCAAGCGGCTCCTACAATGAGCAGTTCTTC. Its protein is CSARASSGSYNEQFF.

This chain uses TRBV29-1 with TRBJ2-2; tentatively, D is TRBD1 (6 bases). The CDR3 extends over 14 amino acids. The germline V gene encodes CDR1 SQVTM and CDR2 ANQGSEA. The V gene lost 7 bases and the J gene lost 1 base, with 13 bases spanning the gap. This CDR3 reads CSGTQGLNTGELFF. The CDR3 DNA sequence: TGCAGCGGGACACAGGGATTGAACACCGGGGAGCTGTTTTTT.

This clonotype was seen repeatedly, ten times or more. The J gene is TRBJ2-7, the V gene TRBV4-1; D not certain. This CDR3 has 15 residues. Per germline, CDR1 MGHRA and CDR2 YSYEKL. The V end lost 4 bases, the J end lost 2 bases, and 15 bases lay between the germline ends. The CDR3 DNA reads TGCGCCAGCAGCCTCGGCAGTACAGCGACCTACGAGCAGTACTTC. Protein sequence: CASSLGSTATYEQYF.

CDR3 loop: CASSGGDRVFLHF. CDR3 DNA: TGTGCCAGCAGTGGGGGGGACCGCGTGTTCCTCCACTTT. The gene calls are TRBV6-1 and TRBJ1-6; TRBD1 might be the D (5 bases). The CDR3 totals 13 residues. Trimming left V 4 bases short and J 15 bases short, with 16 bases between. Germline CDR1 MNHNS, CDR2 SASEGT.

This rearrangement joins TRBV9 to TRBJ1-1; no firm D call. The CDR3 spans 14 residues. V was shortened by 2 bases and J by 1 base, with 9 bases between the two germline ends. Germline CDR1 is SGDLS and CDR2 is YYNGEE. CDR3 amino acids: CASSVYVQNTEAFF. CDR3 in DNA: TGTGCCAGCAGCGTGTACGTTCAGAACACTGAAGCTTTCTTT.

This clonotype was seen only a few times. The chain has TRBV7-9 and TRBJ2-1; 7 nucleotides agree with TRBD1. Germline CDR1 and CDR2: SEHNR and FQNEAQ (reference sequence). This CDR3 is built from 15 residues. Trimming at V came to 0 bases and at J to 5 bases, leaving 4 bases not matched to a gene. Written as DNA, the CDR3 is TGTGCCAGCAGCTTAGCCTACAGGGGTAACAATGAGCAGTTCTTC. Translating it yields CASSLAYRGNNEQFF.

In its sample, this clonotype was seen many times. The rearrangement uses TRBV20-1 and TRBJ2-3; 9 positions match TRBD1. V lost 0 bases to trimming and J lost 3 bases; unmatched junction nucleotides: 4. This CDR3 is built from 15 residues. Looked up from germline, CDR1 is DFQATT and CDR2 is SNEGSKA (reference sequence). This CDR3 is CSARDPDRGTDTQYF. The DNA for the CDR3 is TGCAGTGCTAGAGACCCGGACAGGGGAACAGATACGCAGTATTTT.

There are many counts of this clonotype. The J gene is TRBJ1-1, the V gene TRBV19; 7 positions match TRBD1. Unmatched junction bases numbered 10, after V lost 10 bases and J lost 8 bases. Germline CDR1 reads LNHDA; CDR2 reads SQIVND (reference sequence). This CDR3 contains 12 residues. The chain's CDR3 is CATRAGGVEAFF. As DNA, the CDR3 is TGTGCCACCAGAGCAGGGGGGGTGGAAGCTTTCTTT.

V usage is TRBV29-1 and J usage is TRBJ2-1; TRBD2 matches 9 bases. The V gene's germline CDR1 is SQVTM and CDR2 ANQGSEA. The length of the CDR3 is 13 residues. The J segment lost 8 bases and the V segment lost 6 bases, leaving 8 bases of the junction unmatched. The CDR3 region has the DNA TGCAGCGTCGGCGGGGGGGCGAAGGATGAGCAGTTCTTC. It specifies CSVGGGAKDEQFF.

This clonotype has at least ten counts. The chain combines TRBV12-3 or TRBV12-4 with TRBJ2-7; D gene uncertain. The ends were cut back, 7 bases at V and 5 bases at J, with 15 bases in the middle. This CDR3 contains 13 residues. The CDR3 DNA reads TGTGCCAGCACCCTAAGCCCCCCGAACGAGCAGTACTTC. The encoded protein is CASTLSPPNEQYF.

This clonotype showed up many times. This chain links TRBV2 with TRBJ1-1, with D possibly matching TRBD1 (6 bases). CDR1 and CDR2 (germline): SNHLY, FYNNEI. Trimming pared 8 bases from V and 0 bases from J, leaving 10 bases between. The CDR3 is made up of 13 amino acids. The CDR3 DNA follows: TGTGCCAGCGCTACAGGGATGAACACTGAAGCTTTCTTT. Amino acids: CASATGMNTEAFF.

This clonotype was observed once. CDR3 DNA sequence: TGTGCCAGTAGTATTGACAGGGAGGATCAGCCCCAGCATTTT. It is translated as CASSIDREDQPQHF. The chain has TRBV19 and TRBJ1-5; 7 bases map to TRBD1. Germline trimming cut 3 bases from V and 5 bases from J; bases unmatched to any gene: 4. Germline CDR1 LNHDA, CDR2 SQIVND (reference sequence). The CDR3 is 14 amino acids.

V is TRBV4-2 and J is TRBJ2-1; TRBD2 agrees at 10 bases. J was trimmed by 8 bases and V by 7 bases; bases with no gene match: 23. The CDR3 has 19 residues. Germline V gene data show CDR1 as LGHNA and CDR2 as YNFKEQ. The CDR3 sequence: CASTPDILGASGSLDEQFF. Here the CDR3 DNA reads TGTGCCAGCACCCCGGACATCCTTGGGGCTAGCGGGAGTCTCGATGAGCAGTTCTTC.